Each of the 8 T cell receptor beta chains below was sequenced from the same sample in a study of post-analysis software for immune sequencing data. Regarding the study as a whole: When patients were compared with controls, 4 or 5 TRBV segments were more frequent, TRBV5-6, TRBV5-1 and TRBV20-1 among them.

For these TCRs, the target antigens are not known. Researchers reported that TCR beta cDNA libraries carried unique molecular identifiers. TCRdb recomputed calls from the PCR reads with MiXCR, one row per CDR3 protein. The top ten hold 4.9% of the sample, which has 650,000 to 850,000 distinct CDR3 sequences, more than 45% seen once. Sequencing input: blood. These receptors all come from a girl aged 10-17 years with multiple sclerosis.

J is TRBJ2-3 and V is TRBV7-9; 9 bases are a match to TRBD2. The CDR3 runs to 16 residues. The trim removed 4 bases at V and 3 bases at J, leaving 8 bases unmatched. Germline V gene sequence: CDR1 SEHNR, CDR2 FQNEAQ (reference sequence). This CDR3 reads CASSSDGLARTDTQYF. The CDR3 nucleotides read TGTGCCAGCAGCTCCGATGGACTAGCGAGAACAGATACGCAGTATTTT.

V and J are TRBV20-1 and TRBJ2-7; TRBD2 matches 10 bases. CDR3 length: 14 amino acids. Trimming took 1 base from V and 3 from J; bases not matched to a gene: 3. Germline CDR1 DFQATT, CDR2 SNEGSKA (reference sequence). CDR3 bases: TGCAGTGCTAGAGCTTGGACTAGCGGCTACGAGCAGTACTTC. It is translated as CSARAWTSGYEQYF.

The CDR3 is CASSQGRECYEQYF. CDR3 sequence (DNA): TGCGCCAGCAGCCAAGGGAGGGAGTGCTACGAGCAGTACTTC. The rearrangement joins TRBV4-3 to TRBJ2-5; TRBD2 is a possible D gene (6 bases). Judging by the DNA end, TRBJ2-7 fits better; the J call may be wrong. The CDR3 covers 14 residues. Germline-derived CDR1 and CDR2 are LGHNA and YSLEER.

This chain links TRBV24-1 with TRBJ2-2; D may match TRBD1 or TRBD2 (5 bases each). This CDR3 comprises 16 residues. Trimming took 6 bases from V and 5 from J, leaving 18 bases between them. Germline V CDR1 and CDR2: KGHDR, SFDVKD. The CDR3 region has the DNA TGTGCCACCAGTCAGAGACGGCAGGGACCTACCGGGGAGCTGTTTTTT. Translated, it gives CATSQRRQGPTGELFF.

V usage is TRBV20-1 and J usage is TRBJ1-5, with D possibly being TRBD1 (6 bases). V was pared by 4 bases and J by 0 bases, with 13 bases between. There are 15 residues in the CDR3. Germline V CDR1 and CDR2: DFQATT, SNEGSKA (reference sequence). The chain's CDR3 is CSAISDRTSNQPQHF. The CDR3 bases are TGCAGTGCTATATCCGACAGGACTAGCAATCAGCCCCAGCATTTT.

The chain couples TRBV12-3 or TRBV12-4 to TRBJ2-1, with TRBD2 identical over 16 bases. J was trimmed by 12 bases and V by 3 bases; bases with no gene match: 2. There are 14 residues in the CDR3. The CDR3 here is CASSLGLAGGGQFF. The CDR3 bases are TGTGCCAGCAGTTTGGGACTAGCGGGAGGGGGGCAGTTCTTC.

This clonotype appeared many times. The V and J genes are TRBV7-3 and TRBJ2-1, with TRBD2 matching 9 bases. The V gene's germline CDR1 is SGHTA and CDR2 FQGTGA. Trimming removed 5 bases from V and 7 bases from J; junction bases left unmatched: 6. The CDR3 has 14 residues. In nucleotides, the CDR3 is TGTGCCAGCAGCCCAGGACTAGCGCTTAATGAGCAGTTCTTC. This translates into CASSPGLALNEQFF.

This chain connects TRBV6-5 to TRBJ1-6; tentatively, D is TRBD1 (6 bases). The germline V gene encodes CDR1 MNHEY and CDR2 SVGAGI. The CDR3 is 14 amino acids. The ends were cut back, 4 bases at V and 9 bases at J, with 13 bases in the middle. The CDR3 protein is CASSSGQNPSPLHF. The CDR3, as DNA: TGTGCCAGCAGTTCCGGACAGAACCCTTCACCCCTCCACTTT.